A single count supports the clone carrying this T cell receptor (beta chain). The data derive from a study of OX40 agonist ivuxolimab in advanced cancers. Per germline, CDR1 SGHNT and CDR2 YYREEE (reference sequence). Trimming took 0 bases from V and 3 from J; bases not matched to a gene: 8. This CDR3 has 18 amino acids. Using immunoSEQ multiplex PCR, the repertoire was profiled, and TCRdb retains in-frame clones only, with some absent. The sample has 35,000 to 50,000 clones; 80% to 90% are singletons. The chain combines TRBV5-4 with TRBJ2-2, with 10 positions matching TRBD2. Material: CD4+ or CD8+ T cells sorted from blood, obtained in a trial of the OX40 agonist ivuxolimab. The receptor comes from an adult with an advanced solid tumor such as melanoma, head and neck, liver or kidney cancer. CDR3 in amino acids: CASSLAGASGSDTGELFF. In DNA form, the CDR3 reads TGTGCCAGCAGCTTGGCCGGGGCTAGCGGGAGTGACACCGGGGAGCTGTTTTTT. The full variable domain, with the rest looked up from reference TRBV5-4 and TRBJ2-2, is ETGVTQSPTHLIKTRGQQVTLRCSSQSGHNTVSWYQQALGQGPQFIFQYYREEENGRGNFPPRFSGLQFPNYSSELNVNALELDDSALYLCASSLAGASGSDTGELFFGEGSRLTVL.